The 11 T cell receptor beta chains presented below share a single source sample, sequenced in a study of T cells in women clearing cervical HPV infection. The table came from immunoSEQ multiplex PCR; TCRdb's copy has only in-frame clones and leaves some out. The ten top clones account for just under 6.5%, within a sample of under 50,000 clones. The specimen was blood buffy coat. These receptor sequences come from a woman between 18 and 70 years old with a cervical HPV16 infection that either progressed to CIN3+ or cleared (not recorded which).

As for this clone: The CDR3 goes on 3 residues after the read ends, and that part is filled in from the germline J gene. The V call is TRBV11-3, the J call TRBJ1-2, with 7 nucleotides matching TRBD1. This CDR3 has 15 amino acids. Germline CDR1 is SGHNT and CDR2 is YENEEA. V lost 5 bases and J lost 0; bases outside the gene matches: 6. CDR3 region: CASSPEGASNYGYTF. The covered CDR3 bases are TGTGCCAGCAGCCCCGAGGGGGCTTCTAACTATGGC.

Of note for this clone: The read stops 3 residues short of the end of the CDR3; the missing end is completed from the germline J gene. J is TRBJ2-7 and V is TRBV20-1, with TRBD2 identical over 8 bases. Germline loops: CDR1 DFQATT, CDR2 SNEGSKA (reference sequence). The CDR3 length is 14 residues. V gave up 7 bases and J gave up 5 bases; unmatched junction bases: 13. The CDR3 bases that were read are TGCAGTGTCCCCAAACGGGGGGGGAAGAACGAG. It is translated as CSVPKRGGKNE. The complete CDR3 protein is CSVPKRGGKNEQYF.

As regards this clone: Read coverage stops 3 residues before the CDR3 terminus; the germline J gene supplies the remainder. The rearrangement joins TRBV29-1 to TRBJ2-5; D might be TRBD2 (5 bases). CDR1 is SQVTM and CDR2 is ANQGSEA in the germline V gene. The length of the CDR3 is 13 residues. The V end was cut by 6 bases, the J end by 0 bases, with 11 bases between. The covered CDR3 bases are TGCAGCGTGGCACTAGAAGACCAAGAGACC. This encodes CSVALEDQET. The full CDR3 sequence reads CSVALEDQETQYF.

On this clone itself: The read terminates 3 residues before the CDR3 end, so the remaining end is supplied by the germline J gene. This chain joins TRBV30 and TRBJ2-6, with 8 bases lining up with TRBD1. With V trimmed by 5 bases and J by 4 bases, 13 bases remained unmatched. There are 17 residues in the CDR3. Germline V CDR1 and CDR2: GTSNPN, SVGIG (reference sequence). CDR3 in amino acids: CAWSPQGAYLGANVLTF. The CDR3 DNA, read in part, is TGTGCCTGGTCTCCCCAGGGGGCCTACCTGGGGGCCAACGTC.

Worth noting for this clone: The CDR3 extends 3 residues past the end of the read, so its final part is completed from the germline J gene. V gene TRBV19 combines with J gene TRBJ2-1; TRBD1 might be the D (5 bases). This CDR3 is 16 amino acids long. Trimming shortened V by 2 bases and J by 0 bases, and 11 bases separated the two germline ends. The germline V gene encodes CDR1 LNHDA and CDR2 SQIVND (reference sequence). The chain's CDR3 is CASSIYRKSSYNEQFF. CDR3 DNA (partial): TGTGCCAGTAGTATATACAGGAAGAGCTCCTACAATGAG.

On this clone: Coverage ceases 3 residues before the CDR3 finishes, and the germline J gene fills in the end. This chain joins TRBV6-2 or TRBV6-3 and TRBJ1-1, with unresolved D. V dropped 1 base and J dropped 1 base, with 7 bases sitting between them. CDR1 and CDR2 from the germline V gene are MNHEY and SVGEGT. The CDR3 sequence is 14 residues long. The CDR3 region is CASSYWQRNTEAFF. The covered CDR3 bases are TGTGCCAGCAGTTACTGGCAAAGGAACACTGAA.

The sequenced CDR3 bases are TGTGCCAGCAGCTTAGGTGCGTATACCTACGAG. Its protein product is CASSLGAYTYE. The CDR3 as a whole reads CASSLGAYTYEQYF. V usage is TRBV7-2 and J usage is TRBJ2-7; D is unclear. The read gets to within 3 residues of the CDR3 end, and the germline J gene fills in the rest. The V and J ends lost 1 base and 2 bases respectively, with 9 bases between them. Germline loops: CDR1 SGHTA, CDR2 FQGNSA. The CDR3 is 14 residues long.

Partial CDR3 DNA: TGCGCCAGCAGTCGGCAGGGAATGCTTAATGAAAAA. Translated: CASSRQGMLNEK. The entire CDR3 is CASSRQGMLNEKLFF. This chain joins TRBV5-1 and TRBJ1-4, with D perhaps matching TRBD1 (5 bases). Sequencing ends 3 residues short of the CDR3 end; the germline J gene provides the rest. V shed 5 bases and J shed 4 bases, with 15 bases lying between them. The germline CDR1 and CDR2 sequences are SGHRS and YFSETQ. The CDR3 loop spans 15 amino acids.

As regards this clone: The read gets to within 3 residues of the CDR3 end, and the germline J gene fills in the rest. This chain uses TRBV19 with TRBJ2-2, with unresolved D. Trimming shortened V by 2 bases and J by 5 bases, and 9 bases separated the two germline ends. The CDR3 has 14 residues. Germline values: CDR1 LNHDA, CDR2 SQIVND (reference sequence). CDR3 sequence reads: CASSISQVTGELFF. Incomplete CDR3 DNA: TGTGCCAGTAGTATATCCCAGGTTACCGGGGAG.

As concerns this clone: The read falls 3 residues short of the CDR3 end, and the missing part is taken from the germline J gene. The chain has TRBV30 and TRBJ2-3; D is possibly TRBD2 (7 bases). The ends were cut back, 5 bases at V and 2 bases at J, with 14 bases in the middle. CDR3 length: 14 residues. Germline loops: CDR1 GTSNPN, CDR2 SVGIG (reference sequence). This CDR3 is CAWGGAVITDTQYF. The sequenced part of the CDR3 DNA is TGTGCCTGGGGGGGGGCGGTAATCACAGATACG.

With respect to this clone: Coverage ceases 3 residues before the CDR3 finishes, and the germline J gene fills in the end. This chain uses TRBV2 with TRBJ1-2, with 7 bases identical to TRBD1. J gave up 5 bases and V 4 bases, and 10 bases lay outside the gene matches. Germline CDR1 reads SNHLY; CDR2 reads FYNNEI. The CDR3 consists of 15 residues. The sequenced CDR3 bases are TGTGCCAGCAGTGCCGCAGGGGGAGGGGGTTATGGC. Translating it yields CASSAAGGGGYG. The full CDR3 reads CASSAAGGGGYGYTF.